A single T cell receptor (beta chain) is shown here with its context. Antigen unknown. The protocol was immunoSEQ multiplex PCR, while the TCRdb copy is restricted to in-frame clones and leaves out a portion. The sample lists around 130,000 clones; 86% were seen once. CDR3 length equals 15 residues. The trim removed 5 bases at V and 3 bases at J, leaving 5 bases unmatched. Germline-derived CDR1 and CDR2 are SGHVS and FNYEAQ. The record originates from a study of T cell responses to AZD1222 COVID-19 vaccine. Study outcomes and limitations: Close to half of spike-specific TCRs reportedly recognize unmutated variant regions. Donors were chiefly white British, with a greater number of females, and clonal diversity was perhaps underestimated. Rises in breadth and depth of Spike-specific TCRs came after two AZD1222 doses. Repertoires were obtained solely post-peak T cell response.

Here the sequenced sample was peripheral blood, taken 28 days after the second AZD1222 dose. The receptor's source is an adult who received the AZD1222 COVID-19 vaccine. The V call is TRBV7-6, the J call TRBJ1-4, with 8 bases matching TRBD1. For the CDR3, the DNA is TGTGCCAGCAGCCTATGGACAGGGTCTAATGAAAAACTGTTTTTT. Its protein product is CASSLWTGSNEKLFF.